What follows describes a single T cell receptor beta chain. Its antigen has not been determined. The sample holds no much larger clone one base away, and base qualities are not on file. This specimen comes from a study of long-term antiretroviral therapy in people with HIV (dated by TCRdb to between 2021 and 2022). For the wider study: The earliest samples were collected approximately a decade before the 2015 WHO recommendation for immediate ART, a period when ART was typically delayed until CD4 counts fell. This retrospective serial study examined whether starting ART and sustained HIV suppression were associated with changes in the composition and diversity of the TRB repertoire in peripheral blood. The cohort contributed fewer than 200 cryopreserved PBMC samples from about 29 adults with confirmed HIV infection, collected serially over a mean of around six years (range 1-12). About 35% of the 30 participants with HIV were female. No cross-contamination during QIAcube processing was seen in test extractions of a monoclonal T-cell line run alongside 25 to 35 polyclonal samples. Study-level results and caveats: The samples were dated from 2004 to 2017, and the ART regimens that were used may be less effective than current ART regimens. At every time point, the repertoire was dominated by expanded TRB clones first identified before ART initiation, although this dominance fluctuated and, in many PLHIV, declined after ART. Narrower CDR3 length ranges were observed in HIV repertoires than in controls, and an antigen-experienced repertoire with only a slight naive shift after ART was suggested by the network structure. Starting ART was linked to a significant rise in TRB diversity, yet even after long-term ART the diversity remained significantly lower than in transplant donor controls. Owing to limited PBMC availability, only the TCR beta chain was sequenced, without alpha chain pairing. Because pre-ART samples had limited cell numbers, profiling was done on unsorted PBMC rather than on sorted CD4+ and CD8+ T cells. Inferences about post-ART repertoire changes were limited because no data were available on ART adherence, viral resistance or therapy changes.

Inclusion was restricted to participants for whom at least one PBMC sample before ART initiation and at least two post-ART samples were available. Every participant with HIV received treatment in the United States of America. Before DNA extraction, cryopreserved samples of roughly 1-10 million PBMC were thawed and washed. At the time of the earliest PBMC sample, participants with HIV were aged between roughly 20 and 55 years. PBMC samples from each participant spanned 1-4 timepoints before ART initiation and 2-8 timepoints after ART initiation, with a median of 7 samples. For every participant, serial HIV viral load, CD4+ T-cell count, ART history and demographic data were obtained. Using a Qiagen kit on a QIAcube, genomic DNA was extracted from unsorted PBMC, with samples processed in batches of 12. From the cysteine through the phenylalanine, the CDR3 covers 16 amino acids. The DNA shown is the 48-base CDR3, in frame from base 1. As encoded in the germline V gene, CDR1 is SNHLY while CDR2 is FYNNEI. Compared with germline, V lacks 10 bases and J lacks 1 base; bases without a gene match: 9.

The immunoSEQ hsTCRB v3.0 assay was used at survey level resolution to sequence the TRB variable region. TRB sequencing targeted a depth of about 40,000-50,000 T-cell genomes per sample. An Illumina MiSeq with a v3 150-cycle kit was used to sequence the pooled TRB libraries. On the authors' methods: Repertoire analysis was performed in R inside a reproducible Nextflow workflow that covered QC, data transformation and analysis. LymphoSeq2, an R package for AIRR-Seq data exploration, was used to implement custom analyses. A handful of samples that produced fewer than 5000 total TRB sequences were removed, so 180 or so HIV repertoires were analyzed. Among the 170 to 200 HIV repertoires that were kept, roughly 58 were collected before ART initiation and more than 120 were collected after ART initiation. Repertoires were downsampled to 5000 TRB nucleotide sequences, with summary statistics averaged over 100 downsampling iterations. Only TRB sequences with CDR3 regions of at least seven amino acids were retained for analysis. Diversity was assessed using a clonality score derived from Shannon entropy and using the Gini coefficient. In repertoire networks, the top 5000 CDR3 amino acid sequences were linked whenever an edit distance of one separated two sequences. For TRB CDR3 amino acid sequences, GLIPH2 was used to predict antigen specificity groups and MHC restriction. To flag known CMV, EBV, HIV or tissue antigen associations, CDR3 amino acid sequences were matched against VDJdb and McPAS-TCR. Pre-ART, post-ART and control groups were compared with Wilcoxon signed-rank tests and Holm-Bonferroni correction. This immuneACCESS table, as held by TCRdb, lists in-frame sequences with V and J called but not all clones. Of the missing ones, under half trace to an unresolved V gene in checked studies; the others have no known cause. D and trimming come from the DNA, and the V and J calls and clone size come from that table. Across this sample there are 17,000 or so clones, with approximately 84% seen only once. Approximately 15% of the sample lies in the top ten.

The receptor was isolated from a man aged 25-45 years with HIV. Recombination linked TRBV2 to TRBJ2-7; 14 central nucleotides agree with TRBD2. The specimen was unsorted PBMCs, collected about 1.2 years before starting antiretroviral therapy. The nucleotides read TGTGCCACCGGGACTAGCGGGAGAATGGTGTCCTACGAGCAGTACTTC. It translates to CATGTSGRMVSYEQYF.